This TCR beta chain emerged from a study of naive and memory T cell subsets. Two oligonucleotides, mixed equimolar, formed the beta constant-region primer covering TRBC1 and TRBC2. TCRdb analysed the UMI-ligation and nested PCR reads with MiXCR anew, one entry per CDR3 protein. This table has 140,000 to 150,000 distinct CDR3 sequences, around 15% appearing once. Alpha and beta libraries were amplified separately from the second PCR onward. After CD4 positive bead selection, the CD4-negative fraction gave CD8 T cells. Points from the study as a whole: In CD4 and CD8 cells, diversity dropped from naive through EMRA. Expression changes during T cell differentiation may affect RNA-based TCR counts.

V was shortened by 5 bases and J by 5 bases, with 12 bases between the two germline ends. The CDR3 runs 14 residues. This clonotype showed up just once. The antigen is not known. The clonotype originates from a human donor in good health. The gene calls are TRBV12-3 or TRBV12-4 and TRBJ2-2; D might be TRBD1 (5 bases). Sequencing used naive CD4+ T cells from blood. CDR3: CASSPGQITGELFF. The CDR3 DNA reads TGTGCCAGCAGTCCAGGACAAATAACCGGGGAGCTGTTTTTT.